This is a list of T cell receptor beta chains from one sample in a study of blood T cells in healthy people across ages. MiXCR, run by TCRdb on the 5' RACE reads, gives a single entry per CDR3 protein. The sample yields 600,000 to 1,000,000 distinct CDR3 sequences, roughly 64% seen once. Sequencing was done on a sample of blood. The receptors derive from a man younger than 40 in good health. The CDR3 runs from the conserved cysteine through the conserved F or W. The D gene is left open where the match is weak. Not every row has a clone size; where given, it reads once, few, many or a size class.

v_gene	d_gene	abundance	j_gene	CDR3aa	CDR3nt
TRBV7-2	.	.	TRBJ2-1	CASSLVGGDEQFF	TGTGCCAGCAGCTTAGTAGGAGGGGATGAGCAGTTCTTC
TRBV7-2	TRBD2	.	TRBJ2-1	CASSLAESSGRATEQFF	TGTGCCAGCAGCTTAGCTGAATCTAGCGGGAGGGCCACTGAGCAGTTCTTC
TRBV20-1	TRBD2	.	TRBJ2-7	CSASTSGYSYEQYF	TGCAGTGCAAGCACTAGCGGGTACTCCTACGAGCAGTACTTC
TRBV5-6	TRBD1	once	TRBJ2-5	CASSRRDRQETQYF	TGTGCCAGCAGCCGTAGGGACAGACAAGAGACCCAGTACTTC
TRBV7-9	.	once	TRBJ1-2	CASSAPGTLGYTF	TGTGCCAGCAGCGCGCCCGGGACGCTGGGCTACACCTTC
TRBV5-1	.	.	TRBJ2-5	CASSLDGDQYF	TGCGCCAGCAGCTTGGATGGGGACCAGTACTTC
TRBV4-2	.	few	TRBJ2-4	CASSHPRENIQYF	TGTGCCAGCAGTCACCCCAGGGAAAACATTCAGTACTTC
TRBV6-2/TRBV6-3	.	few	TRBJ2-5	CASGSGGFETQYF	TGTGCCAGCGGGTCGGGGGGCTTTGAGACCCAGTACTTC
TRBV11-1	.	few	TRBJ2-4	CASSSLRGLAKNIQYF	TGTGCCAGCAGCTCCCTACGAGGCCTAGCCAAAAACATTCAGTACTTC
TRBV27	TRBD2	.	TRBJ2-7	CASSSSGMGSYEQYF	TGTGCCAGCAGTTCTAGCGGGATGGGTTCCTACGAGCAGTACTTC
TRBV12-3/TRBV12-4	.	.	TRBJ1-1	CASRGLRTEAFF	TGTGCCAGCAGGGGACTGCGCACTGAAGCTTTCTTT
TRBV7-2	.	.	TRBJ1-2	CASSFTNYGYTF	TGTGCCAGCAGCTTCACAAACTATGGCTACACCTTC
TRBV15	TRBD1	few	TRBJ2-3	CATSTGQGSDTQYF	TGTGCCACCAGCACTGGACAGGGATCAGATACGCAGTATTTT
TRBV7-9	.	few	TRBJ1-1	CASSLGSDTEAFF	TGTGCCAGCAGCTTAGGATCTGACACTGAAGCTTTCTTT
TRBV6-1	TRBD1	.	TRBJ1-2	CASSEDRGLWGGYGYTF	TGTGCCAGCAGTGAGGACAGGGGCCTCTGGGGGGGGTATGGCTACACCTTC
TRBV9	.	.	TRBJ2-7	CASSLQGRDYEQYF	TGTGCCAGCAGCCTTCAAGGACGGGATTACGAGCAGTACTTC
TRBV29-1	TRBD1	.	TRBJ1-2	CSVEYRGANYGYTF	TGCAGCGTTGAGTACAGGGGAGCTAACTATGGCTACACCTTC
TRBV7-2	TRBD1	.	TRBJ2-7	CASSIAGQGFFEQYF	TGTGCCAGCAGCATAGCTGGACAGGGGTTCTTCGAGCAGTACTTC
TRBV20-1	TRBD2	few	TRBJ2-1	CSAPGTSGRGYNEQFF	TGCAGTGCTCCCGGGACTAGCGGGAGAGGCTACAATGAGCAGTTCTTC
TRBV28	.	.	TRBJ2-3	CASSKLTDTQYF	TGTGCCAGCAGTAAACTCACAGATACGCAGTATTTT
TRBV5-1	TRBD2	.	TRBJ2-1	CASGLAISYNEQFF	TGCGCCAGTGGACTAGCGATTTCCTACAATGAGCAGTTCTTC
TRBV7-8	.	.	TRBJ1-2	CASSPYRKGGDYGYTF	TGTGCCAGCAGCCCATACAGAAAGGGCGGAGACTATGGCTACACCTTC
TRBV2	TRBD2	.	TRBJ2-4	CASGSGRGGEQYF	TGTGCCAGCGGTAGCGGGAGAGGAGGAGAGCAGTACTTC
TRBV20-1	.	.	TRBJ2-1	CSAAPSQLGEQFF	TGCAGTGCCGCCCCCTCCCAGCTGGGTGAGCAGTTCTTC
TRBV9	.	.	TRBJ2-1	CASSVGSKNEQFF	TGTGCCAGCAGCGTAGGTAGTAAGAATGAGCAGTTCTTC
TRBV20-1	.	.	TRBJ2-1	CSATGGRYNEQFF	TGCAGTGCTACAGGTGGAAGGTACAATGAGCAGTTCTTC
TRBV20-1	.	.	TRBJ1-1	CSAREGGTYTEAFF	TGCAGTGCTAGAGAGGGGGGGACTTACACTGAAGCTTTCTTT
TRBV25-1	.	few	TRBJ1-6	CASSEYCQFLSNSPLHF	TGTGCCAGCAGTGAATATTGCCAGTTTTTGAGTAATTCACCCCTCCACTTT